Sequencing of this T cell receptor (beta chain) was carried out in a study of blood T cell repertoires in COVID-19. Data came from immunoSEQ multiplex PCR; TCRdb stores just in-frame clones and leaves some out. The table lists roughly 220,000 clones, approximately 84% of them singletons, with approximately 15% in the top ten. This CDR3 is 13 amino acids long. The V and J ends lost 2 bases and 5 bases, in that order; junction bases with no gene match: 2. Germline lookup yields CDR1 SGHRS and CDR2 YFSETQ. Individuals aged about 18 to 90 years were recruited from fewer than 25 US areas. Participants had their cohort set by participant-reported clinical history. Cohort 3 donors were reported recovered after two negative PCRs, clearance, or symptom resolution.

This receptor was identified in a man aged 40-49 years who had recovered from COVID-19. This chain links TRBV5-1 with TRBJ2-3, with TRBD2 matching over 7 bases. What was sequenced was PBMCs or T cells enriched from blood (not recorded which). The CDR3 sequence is CASSFSGVDTQYF. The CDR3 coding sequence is TGCGCCAGCAGCTTCAGCGGGGTAGATACGCAGTATTTT.